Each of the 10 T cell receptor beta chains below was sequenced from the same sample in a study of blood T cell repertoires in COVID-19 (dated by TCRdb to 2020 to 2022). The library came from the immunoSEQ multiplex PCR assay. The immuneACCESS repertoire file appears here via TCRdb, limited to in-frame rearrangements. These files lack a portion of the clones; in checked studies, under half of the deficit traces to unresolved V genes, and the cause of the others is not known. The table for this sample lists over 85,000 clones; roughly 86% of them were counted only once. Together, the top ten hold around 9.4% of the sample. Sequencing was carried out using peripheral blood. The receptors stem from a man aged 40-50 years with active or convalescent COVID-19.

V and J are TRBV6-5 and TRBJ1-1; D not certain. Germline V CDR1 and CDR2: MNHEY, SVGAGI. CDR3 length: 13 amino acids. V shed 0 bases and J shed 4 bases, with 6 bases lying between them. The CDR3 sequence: CASSYSLGTEAFF. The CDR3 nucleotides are TGTGCCAGCAGTTACTCGCTCGGCACTGAAGCTTTCTTT.

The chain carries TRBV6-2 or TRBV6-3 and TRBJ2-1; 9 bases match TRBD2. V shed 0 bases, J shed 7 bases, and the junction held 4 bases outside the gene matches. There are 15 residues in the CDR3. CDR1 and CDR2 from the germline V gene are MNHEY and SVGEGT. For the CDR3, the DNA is TGTGCCAGCAGTTACTCGCTAGCGGGGATTAATGAGCAGTTCTTC. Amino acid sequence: CASSYSLAGINEQFF.

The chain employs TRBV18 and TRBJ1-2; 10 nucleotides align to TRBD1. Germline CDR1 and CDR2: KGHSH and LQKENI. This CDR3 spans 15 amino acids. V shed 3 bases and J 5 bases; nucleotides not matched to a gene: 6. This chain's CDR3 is CASSPPGQGPYGYTF. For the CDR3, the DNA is TGTGCCAGCTCACCGCCGGGACAGGGGCCATATGGCTACACCTTC.

The DNA of the CDR3 is TGTGCCAGCAGCCCGGCCGGGACAAGGTACAATGAGCAGTTCTTC. Translating gives CASSPAGTRYNEQFF. The chain recombines TRBV7-9 with TRBJ2-1; the D gene is possibly TRBD1 (6 bases). This CDR3 has 15 residues. The germline V gene has CDR1 SEHNR and CDR2 FQNEAQ (reference sequence). V dropped 5 bases and J dropped 4 bases, with 15 bases sitting between them.

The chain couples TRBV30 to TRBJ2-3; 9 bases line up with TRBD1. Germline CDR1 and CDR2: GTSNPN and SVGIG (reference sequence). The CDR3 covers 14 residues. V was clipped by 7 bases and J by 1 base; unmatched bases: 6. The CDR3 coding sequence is TGTGCCTTAAACAGGGGGCAGGGCACAGATACGCAGTATTTT. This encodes CALNRGQGTDTQYF.

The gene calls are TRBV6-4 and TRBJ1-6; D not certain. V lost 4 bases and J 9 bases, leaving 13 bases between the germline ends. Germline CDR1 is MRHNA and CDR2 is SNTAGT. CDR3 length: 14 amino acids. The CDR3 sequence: CASSAGSSSSPLHF. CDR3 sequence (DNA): TGTGCCAGCAGTGCTGGATCTTCTAGTTCACCCCTCCACTTT.

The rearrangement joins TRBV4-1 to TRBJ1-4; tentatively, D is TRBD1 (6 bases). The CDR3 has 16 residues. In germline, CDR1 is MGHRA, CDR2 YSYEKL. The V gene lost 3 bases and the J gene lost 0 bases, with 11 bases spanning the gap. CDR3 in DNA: TGCGCCAGCAGCCAGGCCGGGACAACAACTAATGAAAAACTGTTTTTT. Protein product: CASSQAGTTTNEKLFF.

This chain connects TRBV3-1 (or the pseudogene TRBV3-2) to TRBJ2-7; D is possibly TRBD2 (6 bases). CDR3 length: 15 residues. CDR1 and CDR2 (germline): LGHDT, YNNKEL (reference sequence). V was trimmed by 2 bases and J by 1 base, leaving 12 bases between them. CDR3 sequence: CASSQLLGGSYEQYF. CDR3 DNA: TGTGCCAGCAGCCAATTACTGGGGGGTTCCTACGAGCAGTACTTC.

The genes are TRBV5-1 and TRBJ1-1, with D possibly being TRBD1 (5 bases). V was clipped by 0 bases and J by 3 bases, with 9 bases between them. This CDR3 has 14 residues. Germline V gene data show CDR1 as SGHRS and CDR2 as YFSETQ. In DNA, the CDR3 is TGCGCCAGCAGCTTGGCCCGGGGGGACACTGAAGCTTTCTTT. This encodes CASSLARGDTEAFF.

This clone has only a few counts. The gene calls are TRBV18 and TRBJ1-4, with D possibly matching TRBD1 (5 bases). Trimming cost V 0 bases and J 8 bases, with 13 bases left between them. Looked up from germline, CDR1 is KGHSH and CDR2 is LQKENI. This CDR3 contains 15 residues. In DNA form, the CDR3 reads TGTGCCAGCTCACCACCCTCAGACAGTCGAGAAAAACTGTTTTTT. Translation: CASSPPSDSREKLFF. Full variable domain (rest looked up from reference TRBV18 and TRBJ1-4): NAGVMQNPRHLVRRRGQEARLRCSPMKGHSHVYWYRQLPEEGLKFMVYLQKENIIDESGMPKERFSAEFPKEGPSILRIQQVVRGDSAAYFCASSPPSDSREKLFFGSGTQLSVL.